The sequence of this TCR beta chain was determined in a study of control samples from healthy donors and cancer patients. Profiled with immunoSEQ multiplex PCR; TCRdb holds only in-frame clones, not every one. Among about 140,000 clones listed, about 88% were seen once. Germline V gene sequence: CDR1 MDHEN, CDR2 SYDVKM. J gave up 0 bases and V 4 bases, and 2 bases lay outside the gene matches. CDR3 length: 15 residues. The chain couples TRBV28 to TRBJ2-7, with TRBD2 matching 11 bases. The sample comprised blood. This sequence originates from a woman between 25 and 40 years old in good health. The CDR3 reads CASSSSGGSSYEQYF. The CDR3 nucleotides are TGTGCCAGCAGTTCTAGCGGGGGGAGCTCCTACGAGCAGTACTTC.